This T cell receptor beta chain was obtained from a study of shared T cell receptors in the human thymus. The junction had 5 bases not matched to a gene; V was cut back by 1 base and J by 6 bases. CDR1 is MGHDK, CDR2 SYGVNS, per germline. The length of the CDR3 is 15 residues. Measured with immunoSEQ multiplex PCR; TCRdb has only the in-frame clones, and not every one. The sample includes roughly 550,000 clones, about four fifths seen only once; the top ten take around 0.012%. Another study also made use of these data, one on human thymus T cells.

J is TRBJ2-1 and V is TRBV25-1; 8 positions agree with TRBD1. This clonotype originated in a boy in the first two years of life with a congenital heart defect. The source material was thymocytes. The CDR3 sequence is CASSEFGQGANEQFF. The CDR3 DNA follows: TGTGCCAGCAGTGAATTCGGGCAGGGGGCCAATGAGCAGTTCTTC. Full variable domain (missing parts from reference TRBV25-1 and TRBJ2-1): EADIYQTPRYLVIGTGKKITLECSQTMGHDKMYWYQQDPGMELHLIHYSYGVNSTEKGDLSSESTVSRIRTEHFPLTLESARPSHTSQYLCASSEFGQGANEQFFGPGTRLTVL.